This entry describes one T cell receptor (beta chain). Its target is not known. This specimen comes from a study of T cell repertoires in cytomegalovirus infection. Whole-study context: Carrying CMV and the relevant HLA type showed in public TCR beta signatures. Study-level results: The study found HLA-C-restricted CMV-specific TCR beta clonotypes dominating the ex vivo response. Pooled public TCR beta family frequency picked out CMV carriers with the relevant HLA.

TCRdb re-analysed the reads in MiXCR, keeping a single row per CDR3 protein. Among about 440,000 distinct CDR3 sequences listed, approximately 33% were seen once. V was cut by 5 bases and J by 5 bases, with 13 bases left in between. Per germline, CDR1 MNHEY and CDR2 SVGAGI. This CDR3 is 13 amino acids long. Sequenced sample: PBMCs. The chain employs TRBV6-5 and TRBJ2-7; D uncertain. The clonotype comes from a human donor in good health (CMV status not recorded). Some clones in this sample may be carry-over from other donors' samples. CDR3 sequence reads: CASSAPDVDEQYF. In DNA, the CDR3 is TGTGCCAGCAGTGCCCCCGACGTTGACGAGCAGTACTTC.